Shown below are 7 T cell receptor beta chains from a single sample sequenced in a study of radiation and T cells in renal cell carcinoma. Repertoires were generated with immunoSEQ multiplex PCR, while TCRdb's copy carries only in-frame clones and drops some. This repertoire shows about 74,000 clones, roughly nine tenths found once; its top ten account for about 6%. Time point reported: blood 4 weeks post-SBRT, at nephrectomy. Treatment defined: 15 Gy SBRT to primary tumor, nephrectomy 4 weeks later. The specimen was blood, collected from a patient whose treatment included radiotherapy and nephrectomy. The origin of the receptors is a woman in her seventies with renal cell carcinoma.

The V and J genes are TRBV30 and TRBJ2-3; D is uncertain. Per the germline V gene, CDR1 is GTSNPN and CDR2 is SVGIG (reference sequence). The CDR3 has 16 residues. The V end lost 2 bases, the J end lost 0 bases, and 15 bases lay between the germline ends. CDR3 sequence: CAWSPRRPVSTDTQYF. The CDR3, as DNA: TGTGCCTGGAGTCCAAGAAGACCGGTGAGCACAGATACGCAGTATTTT.

This clone was observed once. The V and J genes are TRBV6-5 and TRBJ1-4; TRBD1 agrees at 7 bases. Germline CDR1 and CDR2: MNHEY and SVGAGI. The length of the CDR3 is 15 residues. V gave up 2 bases and J gave up 8 bases; unmatched junction bases: 8. The CDR3 protein is CASSYIRQGVEKLFF. As DNA, the CDR3 is TGTGCCAGCAGTTACATTCGGCAGGGGGTAGAAAAACTGTTTTTT.

The chain combines TRBV28 with TRBJ1-2; D is unresolved. CDR1 is MDHEN and CDR2 is SYDVKM in the germline V gene. The CDR3 has 11 residues. Trimming cost V 3 bases and J 8 bases, with 7 bases left between them. CDR3: CASSLFGGYTF. DNA of the CDR3: TGTGCCAGCAGTTTGTTCGGGGGCTACACCTTC.

V and J are TRBV5-1 and TRBJ1-6, with a weak D call TRBD1 (5 bases). Germline assignment: CDR1 SGHRS and CDR2 YFSETQ. V lost 3 bases and J lost 6, with 10 bases in between. The CDR3 consists of 14 residues. CDR3 residues: CASSSSGLNSPLHF. CDR3 coding DNA: TGCGCCAGCAGCTCGTCGGGACTTAATTCACCCCTCCACTTT.

The genes are TRBV19 and TRBJ2-7, with D perhaps matching TRBD1 (7 bases). The germline V gene encodes CDR1 LNHDA and CDR2 SQIVND (reference sequence). Deletions cut 6 bases from V and 0 bases from J, with 15 bases between. This CDR3 spans 15 amino acids. The CDR3 DNA follows: TGTGCCAGTAGCCGCGGGACAGCCAACTCCTACGAGCAGTACTTC. As protein: CASSRGTANSYEQYF. Supplemented by reference TRBV19 and TRBJ2-7, the full variable domain reads DGGITQSPKYLFRKEGQNVTLSCEQNLNHDAMYWYRQDPGQGLRLIYYSQIVNDFQKGDIAEGYSVSREKKESFPLTVTSAQKNPTAFYLCASSRGTANSYEQYFGPGTRLTVT.

V gene TRBV5-4 combines with J gene TRBJ2-3; 11 bases agree with TRBD1. Trimming at V came to 1 base and at J to 2 bases, leaving 6 bases not matched to a gene. This CDR3 region has 17 residues. Germline values: CDR1 SGHNT, CDR2 YYREEE (reference sequence). The CDR3 coding sequence is TGTGCCAGCAGCTTGATAGGACAGGGGGCTAACACAGATACGCAGTATTTT. It codes for CASSLIGQGANTDTQYF.

The rearrangement links TRBV5-4 to TRBJ2-3, with 10 nucleotides matching TRBD2. After removal of 4 bases from V and 2 bases from J, the junction contained 7 bases not matched to a gene. The CDR3 sequence is 16 residues long. The V gene's germline CDR1 is SGHNT and CDR2 YYREEE (reference sequence). As DNA, the CDR3 is TGTGCCAGCAGCCTCTGGACTAGCGGCTTCACAGATACGCAGTATTTT. It is translated as CASSLWTSGFTDTQYF.